The T cell receptor (beta chain) under discussion was sequenced for a study of CD8 T cells in ankylosing spondylitis. TCRdb independently ran MiXCR on the 5' RACE reads; one entry per CDR3 protein. The sample includes 200,000 or so distinct CDR3 sequences, 10% to 15% of them seen just once. The study's findings and limits: For ankylosing spondylitis blood, a TCR beta motif of fewer than 10 highly homologous variants appeared characteristic. Earlier literature documents some of the motif variants in reactive arthritis synovial fluid and blood.

In its sample, this clonotype was seen a few times. Its antigen is unidentified. CDR1 is DFQATT, CDR2 SNEGSKA, per germline (reference sequence). The CDR3 is 17 residues long. V was clipped by 0 bases and J by 3 bases, with 17 bases between them. The TCR comes from a female donor with ankylosing spondylitis or in good health (not recorded which). The rearrangement joins TRBV20-1 to TRBJ2-2; no reliable D call. Material for sequencing was blood, either unsorted or a sorted T cell fraction (not recorded which). The CDR3 loop is CSARDPDDGGDTGELFF. In DNA form, the CDR3 reads TGCAGTGCTAGAGATCCGGACGACGGTGGGGACACCGGGGAGCTGTTTTTT.